Presented here are 27 T cell receptor beta chains from one specimen sequenced in a study of cytomegalovirus exposure and HLA in healthy donors. In the PCR, 60 Vbeta and 13 Jbeta primers were used. Profiled with immunoSEQ multiplex PCR; TCRdb holds only in-frame clones, not every one. Of around 170,000 clones in the sample, approximately 84% were seen once. The sample comprised PBMCs. Every receptor here comes from a man in his forties or fifties in good health and CMV-seronegative.

The chain carries TRBV4-3 and TRBJ1-2, with TRBD1 matching over 10 bases. Germline CDR1 reads LGHNA; CDR2 reads YSLEER. The CDR3 is made up of 17 amino acids. Trimming removed 4 bases from V and 4 bases from J; junction bases left unmatched: 12. Written as DNA, the CDR3 is TGCGCCAGCAGCCGTTTTCCCGGGACAGGGGCAGGCTATGGCTACACCTTC. Its translation is CASSRFPGTGAGYGYTF.

The chain is built from TRBV18 and TRBJ1-3, with TRBD1 matching over 7 bases. The CDR3 has 15 amino acids. Germline loops: CDR1 KGHSH, CDR2 LQKENI. Trimming at V came to 3 bases and at J to 2 bases, leaving 4 bases not matched to a gene. The CDR3 spells CASSPKGAPGNTIYF. CDR3 bases: TGTGCCAGCTCACCGAAGGGGGCGCCTGGAAACACCATATATTTT.

J is TRBJ1-2 and V is TRBV7-8; tentative D call: TRBD1 (6 bases). This CDR3 comprises 12 residues. Germline loops: CDR1 SGHVS, CDR2 FQNEAQ. This CDR3 reads CAGGDTIYGYTF. CDR3 DNA sequence: TGTGCTGGGGGGGACACCATTTATGGCTACACCTTC.

CDR3 nucleotides: TGTGCCTGGGCGAGGACAGGGGGTGATACTGAAGCTTTCTTT. This translates into CAWARTGGDTEAFF. This chain uses TRBV30 with TRBJ1-1, with 10 bases lining up with TRBD1. Germline lookup yields CDR1 GTSNPN and CDR2 SVGIG (reference sequence). The length of the CDR3 is 14 residues. J was trimmed by 5 bases and V by 5 bases; bases with no gene match: 8.

This CDR3 is CASSLGGIQETQYF. CDR3 in DNA: TGTGCCAGCAGCTTAGGAGGGATACAAGAGACCCAGTACTTC. The chain joins TRBV11-3 to TRBJ2-5, with D possibly matching TRBD2 (5 bases). Germline V lookup: CDR1 SGHNT, CDR2 YENEEA. V lost 1 base to trimming and J lost 2 bases, with 8 bases between them. There are 14 residues in the CDR3.

The chain carries TRBV27 and TRBJ2-7; no reliable D call. Between the trimmed V and J ends, which lost 0 bases and 0 bases, there was a span of 6 bases. This CDR3 contains 14 residues. The germline V gene encodes CDR1 MNHEY and CDR2 SMNVEV (reference sequence). The chain's CDR3 is CASSLSKSSYEQYF. DNA for the CDR3: TGTGCCAGCAGTTTATCTAAGAGCTCCTACGAGCAGTACTTC.

The rearrangement uses TRBV27 and TRBJ1-1, with TRBD1 as a possible D gene (5 bases). The CDR3 totals 16 residues. Trimming removed 2 bases from V and 4 bases from J, with 17 bases in between. CDR1 is MNHEY, CDR2 SMNVEV, per germline (reference sequence). The CDR3 DNA sequence: TGTGCCAGCAGTTTAAGAACAGGAAGATCCGGCACTGAAGCTTTCTTT. Its translation: CASSLRTGRSGTEAFF.

The genes are TRBV6-4 and TRBJ1-2, with 7 positions matching TRBD1. CDR1 is MRHNA, CDR2 SNTAGT, per germline. This CDR3 is built from 13 residues. V lost 6 bases to trimming and J lost 2 bases; unmatched junction nucleotides: 3. CDR3 sequence (DNA): TGTGCCAGCAGACAGGGGCAGAACTATGGCTACACCTTC. It yields the protein CASRQGQNYGYTF.

This chain uses TRBV7-2 with TRBJ2-2, with D maybe TRBD2 (7 bases). Germline V gene data show CDR1 as SGHTA and CDR2 as FQGNSA. This CDR3 region has 16 residues. V was cut by 5 bases and J by 5 bases, with 18 bases left in between. This chain's CDR3 is CASSMFIGGGTGELFF. In DNA, the CDR3 is TGTGCCAGCAGCATGTTTATAGGGGGGGGGACCGGGGAGCTGTTTTTT. Based on the CDR3 plus reference TRBV7-2 and TRBJ2-2, the full variable domain is GAGVSQSPSNKVTEKGKDVELRCDPISGHTALYWYRQSLGQGLEFLIYFQGNSAPDKSGLPSDRFSAERTGGSVSTLTIQRTQQEDSAVYLCASSMFIGGGTGELFFGEGSRLTVL.

The chain links TRBV11-2 to TRBJ1-5, with 8 bases that match TRBD1. The trim removed 5 bases at V and 5 bases at J, leaving 5 bases unmatched. CDR1 is SGHAT and CDR2 is FQNNGV in the germline V gene. The length of the CDR3 is 14 residues. CDR3 amino acids: CASSPDRGHQPQHF. The CDR3 bases are TGTGCCAGCAGCCCCGACAGGGGCCATCAGCCCCAGCATTTT. Drawing the rest from reference TRBV11-2 and TRBJ1-5, the complete variable domain is EAGVAQSPRYKIIEKRQSVAFWCNPISGHATLYWYQQILGQGPKLLIQFQNNGVVDDSQLPKDRFSAERLKGVDSTLKIQPAKLEDSAVYLCASSPDRGHQPQHFGDGTRLSIL.

The chain carries TRBV6-5 and TRBJ2-7; D is possibly TRBD2 (5 bases). V shed 2 bases and J shed 4 bases, with 9 bases lying between them. The CDR3 consists of 13 residues. CDR1 and CDR2 (germline): MNHEY, SVGAGI. The CDR3, as DNA: TGTGCCAGCAGTTACAGCGGAGATTACGAGCAGTACTTC. Translation: CASSYSGDYEQYF.

On this clone: The junction departs from germline at one end; a sequencing error may be responsible. V usage is TRBV7-9 and J usage is TRBJ2-5; D gene uncertain. Germline values: CDR1 SEHNR, CDR2 FQNEAQ (reference sequence). The CDR3 is 12 amino acids. CDR3 DNA sequence: TGTTCCAGCAGCTCCCTAGGTTCGACCCAGTACTTC. This encodes CSSSSLGSTQYF.

The J gene is TRBJ2-2, the V gene TRBV7-9; the D is unclear. This CDR3 contains 15 residues. Germline V gene sequence: CDR1 SEHNR, CDR2 FQNEAQ (reference sequence). Trimming took 3 bases from V and 4 from J, leaving 12 bases between them. The CDR3, as DNA: TGTGCCAGCAGCTTTGTTGACCGGAGCACCGGGGAGCTGTTTTTT. Encoded protein: CASSFVDRSTGELFF. Supplemented by reference TRBV7-9 and TRBJ2-2, the full variable domain reads DTGVSQNPRHKITKRGQNVTFRCDPISEHNRLYWYRQTLGQGPEFLTYFQNEAQLEKSRLLSDRFSAERPKGSFSTLEIQRTEQGDSAMYLCASSFVDRSTGELFFGEGSRLTVL.

J is TRBJ1-3 and V is TRBV19, with TRBD1 matching 8 bases. The germline V gene encodes CDR1 LNHDA and CDR2 SQIVND (reference sequence). V was clipped by 11 bases and J by 6 bases; unmatched bases: 9. The CDR3 totals 13 residues. The CDR3 loop reads CASPDRELNTIYF. CDR3 coding DNA: TGTGCCTCCCCGGACAGGGAATTAAACACCATATATTTT.

The rearrangement links TRBV9 to TRBJ2-5; TRBD1 matches 8 bases. Germline loops: CDR1 SGDLS, CDR2 YYNGEE. Germline trimming cut 4 bases from V and 5 bases from J; bases unmatched to any gene: 4. CDR3 length: 13 residues. The CDR3, as DNA: TGTGCCAGCAGCCCCCGGGACAGGGAGACCCAGTACTTC. Its translation: CASSPRDRETQYF.

This clone was observed a handful of times. This chain joins TRBV10-3 and TRBJ1-2; 10 bases line up with TRBD1. Unmatched junction bases numbered 6, after V lost 5 bases and J lost 6 bases. The CDR3 has 14 amino acids. Germline CDR1 and CDR2: ENHRY and SYGVKD. In DNA form, the CDR3 reads TGTGCCATCAGTCAGACAGGGGGCGAAGATGGCTACACCTTC. Translating gives CAISQTGGEDGYTF.

The chain joins TRBV5-5 to TRBJ1-1; D not resolved. The CDR3 has 15 residues. V gave up 2 bases and J gave up 0 bases, with 11 bases separating them. The germline V gene encodes CDR1 SGHKS and CDR2 YYEKEE (reference sequence). CDR3 DNA sequence: TGTGCCAGCAGCTTCGGGTCCACCCTGAACACTGAAGCTTTCTTT. Translation: CASSFGSTLNTEAFF.

V usage is TRBV2 and J usage is TRBJ2-7; 10 bases line up with TRBD2. Trimming removed 8 bases from V and 4 bases from J; junction bases left unmatched: 14. CDR3 length equals 16 residues. Germline lookup yields CDR1 SNHLY and CDR2 FYNNEI. The CDR3 nucleotides read TGTGCCAGCGGGGTAGATAGCGGGGGGCCGGGGTACGAGCAGTACTTC. Protein: CASGVDSGGPGYEQYF.

The chain employs TRBV7-9 and TRBJ1-1, with TRBD1 matching 8 bases. The CDR3 consists of 14 residues. The V and J ends lost 4 bases and 5 bases, in that order; junction bases with no gene match: 6. CDR1 and CDR2 from the germline V gene are SEHNR and FQNEAQ (reference sequence). The CDR3 DNA is TGTGCCAGCAGCTCGGACAGGGTGGAGACTGAAGCTTTCTTT. Translated: CASSSDRVETEAFF.

This sequence joins TRBV30 and TRBJ2-3, with D maybe TRBD2 (5 bases). This CDR3 is 15 amino acids long. In germline, CDR1 is GTSNPN, CDR2 SVGIG (reference sequence). V was pared by 3 bases and J by 0 bases, with 13 bases between. CDR3 residues: CAWREDYASTDTQYF. Here the CDR3 DNA reads TGTGCCTGGAGGGAAGACTACGCGAGCACAGATACGCAGTATTTT.

DNA of the CDR3: TGTGCCAGCTCACCGGACAGGAGCTCCTACGAGCAGTACTTC. Protein product: CASSPDRSSYEQYF. The rearrangement uses TRBV18 and TRBJ2-7; TRBD1 matches 7 bases. V gave up 3 bases and J gave up 0 bases; unmatched junction bases: 2. The germline V gene has CDR1 KGHSH and CDR2 LQKENI. The CDR3 has 14 amino acids.

V is TRBV15 and J is TRBJ2-5; 9 bases map to TRBD2. V lost 1 base to trimming and J lost 0 bases; unmatched junction nucleotides: 9. This CDR3 comprises 18 residues. CDR1 is LNHNV, CDR2 YYDKDF, per germline (reference sequence). In DNA, the CDR3 is TGTGCCACCAGCAGAGGATCGGGACTAGCTTTGTACCAAGAGACCCAGTACTTC. Translated, it gives CATSRGSGLALYQETQYF. Full variable domain (remainder filled in from reference TRBV15 and TRBJ2-5): DAMVIQNPRYQVTQFGKPVTLSCSQTLNHNVMYWYQQKSSQAPKLLFHYYDKDFNNEADTPDNFQSRRPNTSFCFLDIRSPGLGDTAMYLCATSRGSGLALYQETQYFGPGTRLLVL.

This chain's CDR3 is CASSVFVAEAFF. In nucleotides, the CDR3 is TGTGCCAGCAGCGTATTCGTAGCTGAAGCTTTCTTT. J is TRBJ1-1 and V is TRBV9, with D unresolved. The V end lost 1 base, the J end lost 6 bases, and 7 bases lay between the germline ends. CDR3 length equals 12 residues. Germline lookup yields CDR1 SGDLS and CDR2 YYNGEE.

The chain has TRBV7-9 and TRBJ1-2, with D tentatively TRBD1 (5 bases). V was clipped by 5 bases and J by 4 bases, with 17 bases between them. The germline V gene encodes CDR1 SEHNR and CDR2 FQNEAQ (reference sequence). CDR3 length: 15 amino acids. CDR3 bases: TGTGCCAGCAGCCGTATCAGCCTGCAGGGCTATGGCTACACCTTC. Its protein is CASSRISLQGYGYTF.

This sequence joins TRBV14 and TRBJ1-2; unclear D gene. Germline values: CDR1 SGHDN, CDR2 FVKESK. V dropped 1 base and J dropped 0 bases, with 12 bases sitting between them. The CDR3 covers 16 residues. CDR3 DNA sequence: TGTGCCAGCAGCCAAGGCCCCGGGGATCCTAACTATGGCTACACCTTC. Translated: CASSQGPGDPNYGYTF.

This clone was detected once. The V and J genes are TRBV25-1 and TRBJ1-2, with 7 bases aligning to TRBD1. The length of the CDR3 is 14 residues. In germline, CDR1 is MGHDK, CDR2 SYGVNS. Trimming at V came to 4 bases and at J to 5 bases, leaving 7 bases not matched to a gene. For the CDR3, the DNA is TGTGCCAGCAGTGGCCGGGACAGCCCTTATGGCTACACCTTC. Translated, it gives CASSGRDSPYGYTF.

The rearrangement uses TRBV11-2 and TRBJ2-2; TRBD1 agrees at 9 bases. This CDR3 is built from 16 residues. V was clipped by 3 bases and J by 6 bases; unmatched bases: 8. Germline CDR1 is SGHAT and CDR2 is FQNNGV. The CDR3, as DNA: TGTGCCAGCAGCTTTTCTACAGGGGGCGCAGCCGGGGAGCTGTTTTTT. Its translation is CASSFSTGGAAGELFF.